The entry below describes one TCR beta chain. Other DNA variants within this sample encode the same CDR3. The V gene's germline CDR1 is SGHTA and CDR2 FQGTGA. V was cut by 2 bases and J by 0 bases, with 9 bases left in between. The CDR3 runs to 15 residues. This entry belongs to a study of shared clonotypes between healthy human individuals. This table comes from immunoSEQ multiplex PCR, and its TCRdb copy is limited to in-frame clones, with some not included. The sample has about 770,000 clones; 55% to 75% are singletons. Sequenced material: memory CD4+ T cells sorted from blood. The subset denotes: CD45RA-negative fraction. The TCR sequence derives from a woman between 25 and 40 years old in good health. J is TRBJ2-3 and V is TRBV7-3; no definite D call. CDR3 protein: CASSLFGGSTDTQYF. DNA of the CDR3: TGTGCCAGCAGCTTATTTGGCGGAAGCACAGATACGCAGTATTTT.